This T cell receptor beta chain came from a study of T cells in Graves' hyperthyroidism and ophthalmopathy. V was pared by 1 base and J by 5 bases, with 5 bases of the junction left unmatched. Germline V lookup: CDR1 SGHNT, CDR2 YYREEE (reference sequence). This CDR3 is built from 15 residues. The study's findings and limits: A median roughly 6.6 months before onset, the model predicted ophthalmopathy. Ophthalmopathy was distinguished from stable hyperthyroidism by 13 V-J signatures.

RNA transcripts gave rise to amplified TCR beta CDR3 regions. Initially, a first-round RT-PCR of the TCR CDR3 employed the HTBI primer set. TCRdb itself ran the multiplex PCR reads through MiXCR, one entry per CDR3 protein. The sample consists of hundreds of thousands of distinct CDR3 sequences, 15% to 20% of them appearing once. This clonotype was found many times. Antigen: not known. Patients showing uncontrolled infection, other autoimmune disease, pregnancy or lactation were ineligible. V and J are TRBV5-4 and TRBJ2-5; the match to TRBD2 covers 10 bases. This sequence originates from a man aged 40-49 years with Graves' ophthalmopathy. The sample was blood. DNA of the CDR3: TGTGCCAGCAGCTTGTTAGCGGGGGGTCGGGAGACCCAGTACTTC. Its translation: CASSLLAGGRETQYF.